Listed below are T cell receptor beta chains from one sample, sequenced in a study of cytomegalovirus exposure and HLA in healthy donors. Some clones are missing from TCRdb's copy, which holds only in-frame ones; the method was immunoSEQ multiplex PCR. The table includes some 120,000 clones, about four fifths detected once. The source material was PBMCs. These receptors were collected from a woman between 18 and 29 years old in good health and CMV-seronegative. CDR3s include the opening cysteine and the closing phenylalanine or tryptophan. Fields, in order: J gene, D gene, clone size, V gene, CDR3 DNA, CDR3 protein. D genes are given only for firm matches. Where a row states a size, it is once, few, many or the class of an expanded clone; other rows omit it.

>TRBJ1-2|TRBD1|few|TRBV5-6
TGTGCCAGCAGCTTGGCCGACAGGGGCTATGGCTACACCTTC
CASSLADRGYGYTF
>TRBJ1-2|TRBD1|-|TRBV10-3
TGTGCCATCAGTGAGTCTCAGGGGGACTATGGCTACACCTTC
CAISESQGDYGYTF
>TRBJ2-1|TRBD1|few|TRBV27
TGTGCCAGCACTCGAGGGACAGGGAGCTACAATGAGCAGTTCTTC
CASTRGTGSYNEQFF
>TRBJ1-5|-|-|TRBV27
TGTGCCAGCAGTTTAGTAGCAGGGATCAATCAGCCCCAGCATTTT
CASSLVAGINQPQHF
>TRBJ2-1|TRBD2|once|TRBV10-2
TGCGCCAGCACCTCGGCCCGGGGACTAGCGGGGGGACACAATGAGCAGTTCTTC
CASTSARGLAGGHNEQFF
>TRBJ1-1|-|few|TRBV5-4
TGTGCCAGCAGCTTGGGCGGCATAAACACTGAAGCTTTCTTT
CASSLGGINTEAFF
>TRBJ1-3|-|-|TRBV4-1
TGCGCCAGCAGCCAAAATACCGCACTCAGAAACACCATATATTTT
CASSQNTALRNTIYF
>TRBJ1-2|TRBD1|-|TRBV9
TGTGCCAGCAGCGGACGGACAGGTGTTAACTATGGCTACACCTTC
CASSGRTGVNYGYTF
>TRBJ1-2|-|few|TRBV6-5
TGTGCCAGCAGTTCCATAACAGGGCTCGGCTATGGCTACACCTTC
CASSSITGLGYGYTF
>TRBJ1-2|-|-|TRBV7-2
TGTGCCAGCAGCTTAGCTGGGTTCGGGGTAGGCTACACCTTC
CASSLAGFGVGYTF
>TRBJ1-1|TRBD1|-|TRBV5-1
TGCGCCAGCAGCGCCGGGACAGGGGGAATGAACACTGAAGCTTTCTTT
CASSAGTGGMNTEAFF
>TRBJ1-5|TRBD1|once|TRBV9
TGTGCCAGCAGCACCAGAGGGGGCGCAGATCAGCCCCAGCATTTT
CASSTRGGADQPQHF
>TRBJ1-6|-|-|TRBV5-1
TGCGCCAGCAATGGGGGCACCGGCTCACCCCTCCACTTT
CASNGGTGSPLHF
>TRBJ1-1|-|-|TRBV30
TGTGCCTTAATGAACACTGAAGCTTTCTTT
CALMNTEAFF
>TRBJ2-1|TRBD2|-|TRBV25-1
TGTGCCAGCAGTGAATATATGGCGGGGGGACTCTACAATGAGCAGTTCTTC
CASSEYMAGGLYNEQFF
>TRBJ2-7|TRBD1|-|TRBV19
TGTGCCAGTAGCCTCGGACAGGGGACGTTGGAGCAGTACTTC
CASSLGQGTLEQYF
>TRBJ1-1|TRBD1|-|TRBV5-4
TGTGCCAGCAGCTTCGACAGGGGGAACACTGAAGCTTTCTTT
CASSFDRGNTEAFF
>TRBJ2-1|TRBD1|-|TRBV5-4
TGTGCCAGCAGCTTGGCCGGGACAGGGTTGTCCTACAATGAGCAGTTCTTC
CASSLAGTGLSYNEQFF
>TRBJ2-1|TRBD1|once|TRBV7-6
TGTGCCAGCAGTTCCGGGACAGGGCCCTACAATGAGCAGTTCTTC
CASSSGTGPYNEQFF
>TRBJ2-2|-|-|TRBV6-1
TGTGCCAGCAGTCCCACAGACACCGGGGAGCTGTTTTTT
CASSPTDTGELFF
>TRBJ2-7|-|once|TRBV4-1
TGCGCCAGCAGCCAAGAGGACCGGGACTGGGGGTACGAGCAGTACTTC
CASSQEDRDWGYEQYF
>TRBJ2-2|TRBD2|-|TRBV4-1
TGCGCCAGCAGCCTGCTAGCGGGGGGCCGCAACACCGGGGAGCTGTTTTTT
CASSLLAGGRNTGELFF
>TRBJ1-3|-|once|TRBV30
TGTGCCTGGAGTTCTGGCCCCTCCTCTGGAAACACCATATATTTT
CAWSSGPSSGNTIYF
>TRBJ1-2|TRBD1|-|TRBV19
TGTGCCAGTCTCAACCGTCGGGACAGATATGGCTACACCTTC
CASLNRRDRYGYTF
>TRBJ2-2|TRBD1|-|TRBV2
TGTGCCAGCAAGGACAGGGTGACCGGGGAGCTGTTTTTT
CASKDRVTGELFF
>TRBJ2-5|-|-|TRBV30
TGTGCCTGGAGCGGACTCCGGCGGGGAGAGACCCAGTACTTC
CAWSGLRRGETQYF
>TRBJ1-6|TRBD1|-|TRBV5-1
TGCGCCAGCAGCCCGGGACAGGGGGTTGATAATTCACCCCTCCACTTT
CASSPGQGVDNSPLHF
>TRBJ2-3|-|-|TRBV7-9
TGTGCCAGCAGCTTAGGGCTTATTACCCTAGATACGCAGTATTTT
CASSLGLITLDTQYF
>TRBJ1-1|TRBD1|-|TRBV5-1
TGCGCCAGTATTGGGACAGGGGGCTTTCGGACTGAAGCTTTCTTT
CASIGTGGFRTEAFF
>TRBJ2-2|-|-|TRBV4-1
TGCGCCAGCAGCCCCCCCCCAGGGGAAGGGACCGGGGAGCTGTTTTTT
CASSPPPGEGTGELFF
>TRBJ2-5|-|-|TRBV19
TGTGCCAGTAGTCCAACCCTGCTAGTCCAAGAGACCCAGTACTTC
CASSPTLLVQETQYF
>TRBJ2-2|-|-|TRBV4-1
TGCGCCAGCAGCCAAGATATGGGGATAGGGGCCGGGGAGCTGTTTTTT
CASSQDMGIGAGELFF
>TRBJ2-7|-|-|TRBV11-2
TGTGCCAGCAGCTCCAGGGGAAAAGAAGAGTACGAGCAGTACTTC
CASSSRGKEEYEQYF
>TRBJ2-1|TRBD2|-|TRBV7-8
TGTGCCAGCAGCTTAACTATTGGGACTAGCGGGGGGTACCCCAATGAGCAGTTCTTC
CASSLTIGTSGGYPNEQFF
>TRBJ1-1|-|-|TRBV27
TGTGCCAGCAGTCAGTGGGGGGCTGAAGCTTTCTTT
CASSQWGAEAFF
>TRBJ2-7|-|-|TRBV27
TGTGCCAGCAGTTTAGTCCCGTTTTCCTACGAGCAGTACTTC
CASSLVPFSYEQYF
>TRBJ2-1|TRBD1|-|TRBV6-5
TGTGCCAGCAGTTACGTACGGACAGGGGTCGGTGAGCAGTTCTTC
CASSYVRTGVGEQFF
>TRBJ1-5|TRBD1|-|TRBV19
TGTGCCAGTAACCCGCGACAGGGTACCCATCAGCCCCAGCATTTT
CASNPRQGTHQPQHF
>TRBJ2-7|-|-|TRBV28
TGTGCCAGCAGTTCTCACCCTGACCCGGGGGAGCAGTACTTC
CASSSHPDPGEQYF
>TRBJ1-1|-|-|TRBV5-1
TGCGCCAGCGGAGACAGGACCATGGGTGAAGCTTTCTTT
CASGDRTMGEAFF
>TRBJ2-2|-|-|TRBV30
TGTGCCTGGAGTGAACAGCCGAACACCGGGGAGCTGTTTTTT
CAWSEQPNTGELFF
>TRBJ2-1|TRBD2|-|TRBV28
TGTGCCAGCAGTTCCGCAGATCCCATAGCGGGCCGGACCTACAATGAGCAGTTCTTC
CASSSADPIAGRTYNEQFF
>TRBJ2-1|TRBD2|-|TRBV6-1
TGTGCCAGCAGTGCTACTAGCGGGGGGCCCAACGAGCAGTTCTTC
CASSATSGGPNEQFF
>TRBJ2-5|-|-|TRBV6-1
TGTGCCAGCAGTACGCCAGGGGCTCGGGAGACCCAGTACTTC
CASSTPGARETQYF
>TRBJ1-2|TRBD1|few|TRBV2
TGTGCCAGCAGTGAACTGGGACAGGGACGCGAAGGCTACACCTTC
CASSELGQGREGYTF
>TRBJ2-7|-|-|TRBV2
TGTGCCAGCAGTGAACCGGCAGACAAAGACTACGAGCAGTACTTC
CASSEPADKDYEQYF
>TRBJ1-2|-|-|TRBV6-1
TGTGCCAGCAGTGAACAGCGCCACTTGATCTTCTATGGCTACACCTTC
CASSEQRHLIFYGYTF
>TRBJ1-1|-|-|TRBV7-3
TGTGCCAGCAGCTTAGAGGCCGACACTGAAGCTTTCTTT
CASSLEADTEAFF
>TRBJ2-7|TRBD1|-|TRBV28
TGTGCCAGCAGGGGGACAGGGAATCCCGAGCAGTACTTC
CASRGTGNPEQYF
>TRBJ2-1|TRBD2|few|TRBV7-2
TGTGCCAGCAGCTCCTGGACTAGCGGGGCTGATGAGCAGTTCTTC
CASSSWTSGADEQFF
>TRBJ2-7|TRBD1|-|TRBV7-2
TGTGCCAGCAGCTTAGTGACAGGGGGTTCCTACGAGCAGTACTTC
CASSLVTGGSYEQYF